These T cell receptor beta chains were read from a single sample in a study of OX40 agonist ivuxolimab in advanced cancers. TCRdb's table, derived via immunoSEQ multiplex PCR, lists solely in-frame clones and lacks some. The data hold 52,000 or so clones, with 84% observed a single time. The specimen comprised CD4+ or CD8+ T cells sorted from blood, sampled in a trial of the OX40 agonist ivuxolimab. These receptors all come from an adult with an advanced solid tumor such as melanoma, head and neck, liver or kidney cancer. The CDR3 runs from the conserved cysteine through the conserved F or W. The order of the fields is clone size, D gene, J gene, V gene, CDR3 protein, CDR3 DNA. The D gene is left open where the match is weak. Where a row states a size, it is once, few, many or the class of an expanded clone; other rows omit it.

size: NA; D: TRBD2; J: TRBJ2-5; V: TRBV4-2; CDR3: CASSQASAGEVQETQYF; DNA: TGTGCCAGCAGCCAAGCCTCAGCGGGAGAGGTCCAAGAGACCCAGTACTTC
size: once; D: TRBD2; J: TRBJ2-1; V: TRBV30; CDR3: CTWSVKGRESLNEQFF; DNA: TGTACCTGGAGTGTAAAAGGGCGGGAGAGTCTCAATGAGCAGTTCTTC
size: NA; D: TRBD2; J: TRBJ2-7; V: TRBV7-2; CDR3: CASSSGLAYEQYF; DNA: TGTGCCAGCAGCTCGGGACTAGCGTACGAGCAGTACTTC
size: NA; D: NA; J: TRBJ2-7; V: TRBV7-2; CDR3: CASSLGGTPSEQYF; DNA: TGTGCCAGCAGCTTAGGTGGGACCCCTAGTGAGCAGTACTTC
size: NA; D: NA; J: TRBJ1-5; V: TRBV7-9; CDR3: CASSFSDSNQPQHF; DNA: TGTGCCAGCAGCTTTTCTGATAGCAATCAGCCCCAGCATTTT
size: NA; D: NA; J: TRBJ1-2; V: TRBV30; CDR3: CAWSVSGRGEGYTF; DNA: TGTGCCTGGAGTGTATCCGGGAGGGGAGAGGGCTACACCTTC
size: medium-sized; D: NA; J: TRBJ2-1; V: TRBV15; CDR3: CATSSGDLRRGVYNEQFF; DNA: TGTGCCACCAGCAGTGGGGACCTTAGGAGAGGGGTTTACAATGAGCAGTTCTTC
size: NA; D: TRBD1; J: TRBJ2-1; V: TRBV29-1; CDR3: CSVQDRVIYEQFF; DNA: TGCAGCGTCCAAGACAGGGTAATCTATGAGCAGTTCTTC
size: NA; D: NA; J: TRBJ2-3; V: TRBV4-1; CDR3: CASSQVDLISTDTQYF; DNA: TGCGCCAGCAGCCAAGTAGACCTGATTAGCACAGATACGCAGTATTTT
size: NA; D: TRBD2; J: TRBJ2-7; V: TRBV6-5; CDR3: CASRGALAGAEQYF; DNA: TGTGCCAGCAGGGGGGCCCTAGCGGGAGCCGAGCAGTACTTC
size: NA; D: NA; J: TRBJ1-2; V: TRBV28; CDR3: CASVKRVGYGYTF; DNA: TGTGCCAGCGTTAAAAGGGTTGGGTATGGCTACACCTTC
size: NA; D: TRBD2; J: TRBJ2-3; V: TRBV5-4; CDR3: CASSLPRLAGTDTQYF; DNA: TGTGCCAGCAGCTTGCCACGACTAGCTGGCACAGATACGCAGTATTTT
size: NA; D: TRBD2; J: TRBJ2-1; V: TRBV19; CDR3: CASSRTSGSSYNEQFF; DNA: TGTGCCAGTAGTCGGACTAGCGGGAGCTCCTACAATGAGCAGTTCTTC
size: NA; D: NA; J: TRBJ2-5; V: TRBV7-9; CDR3: CASTPRGTETQYF; DNA: TGTGCCAGCACCCCGCGAGGGACGGAGACCCAGTACTTC
size: few; D: TRBD1; J: TRBJ1-5; V: TRBV5-1; CDR3: CASSLQGAEGQPQHF; DNA: TGCGCCAGCAGCCTACAGGGGGCTGAGGGTCAGCCCCAGCATTTT
size: NA; D: NA; J: TRBJ1-1; V: TRBV30; CDR3: CATQKRVDTEAFF; DNA: TGTGCCACCCAAAAAAGGGTTGACACTGAAGCTTTCTTT
size: NA; D: NA; J: TRBJ2-5; V: TRBV5-4; CDR3: CASSLDQGNIQETQYF; DNA: TGTGCCAGCAGCTTGGACCAGGGGAATATCCAAGAGACCCAGTACTTC
size: few; D: NA; J: TRBJ1-1; V: TRBV11-2; CDR3: CASSLDRVTEAFF; DNA: TGTGCCAGCAGCCTGGACAGAGTCACTGAAGCTTTCTTT
size: NA; D: NA; J: TRBJ2-3; V: TRBV5-4; CDR3: CASSLAGETDTQYF; DNA: TGTGCCAGCAGCTTGGCAGGGGAAACAGATACGCAGTATTTT
size: few; D: NA; J: TRBJ1-1; V: TRBV28; CDR3: CASTTDGGVTEAFF; DNA: TGTGCCAGCACCACGGACGGGGGGGTCACTGAAGCTTTCTTT
size: NA; D: TRBD1; J: TRBJ1-5; V: TRBV27; CDR3: CASSPGTVYQPQHF; DNA: TGTGCCAGCAGCCCCGGGACAGTTTATCAGCCCCAGCATTTT
size: once; D: TRBD2; J: TRBJ2-7; V: TRBV6-1; CDR3: CASSGLAEAVSYEQYF; DNA: TGTGCCAGCAGTGGACTAGCGGAGGCCGTGTCCTACGAGCAGTACTTC
size: NA; D: NA; J: TRBJ1-2; V: TRBV5-1; CDR3: CASSLEYSVYGYTF; DNA: TGCGCCAGCAGCTTGGAATACAGCGTTTATGGCTACACCTTC
size: NA; D: TRBD1; J: TRBJ1-1; V: TRBV6-4; CDR3: CASSETGGYTEAFF; DNA: TGTGCCAGCAGCGAGACAGGGGGGTACACTGAAGCTTTCTTT
size: NA; D: NA; J: TRBJ1-3; V: TRBV4-2; CDR3: CASSQEIAGTSRNTIYF; DNA: TGTGCCAGCAGCCAAGAAATTGCCGGGACATCCAGAAACACCATATATTTT
size: NA; D: NA; J: TRBJ2-5; V: TRBV9; CDR3: CASSDSTGRETQYF; DNA: TGTGCCAGCAGCGATTCGACAGGGAGGGAGACCCAGTACTTC
size: NA; D: NA; J: TRBJ1-2; V: TRBV30; CDR3: CAWSVAQGARGYTF; DNA: TGTGCCTGGAGTGTTGCGCAGGGAGCCCGGGGCTACACCTTC
size: NA; D: NA; J: TRBJ1-2; V: TRBV2; CDR3: CASTQRGDGYTF; DNA: TGTGCCAGCACGCAGAGGGGCGATGGCTACACCTTC
size: NA; D: NA; J: TRBJ1-4; V: TRBV9; CDR3: CASSVSGRGEKLFF; DNA: TGTGCCAGCAGCGTATCGGGGAGGGGAGAAAAACTGTTTTTT
size: few; D: TRBD1; J: TRBJ2-7; V: TRBV7-2; CDR3: CASSWDRNEQYF; DNA: TGTGCCAGCAGCTGGGACAGGAACGAGCAGTACTTC
size: NA; D: NA; J: TRBJ1-4; V: TRBV28; CDR3: CASKGDEKLFF; DNA: TGTGCCAGTAAAGGGGATGAAAAACTGTTTTTT
size: NA; D: NA; J: TRBJ1-5; V: TRBV25-1; CDR3: CASSESGQRSNQPQHF; DNA: TGTGCCAGCAGTGAATCCGGACAGAGGAGCAATCAGCCCCAGCATTTT
size: NA; D: TRBD2; J: TRBJ2-7; V: TRBV6-1; CDR3: CASINGGTYEQYF; DNA: TGTGCCAGCATTAACGGGGGGACCTACGAGCAGTACTTC
size: few; D: NA; J: TRBJ1-4; V: TRBV2; CDR3: CASSPSGKLFF; DNA: TGTGCCAGCAGTCCGAGTGGAAAACTGTTTTTT
size: once; D: NA; J: TRBJ1-2; V: TRBV4-1; CDR3: CASSQLTVNYGYTF; DNA: TGCGCCAGCAGCCAACTGACAGTTAACTATGGCTACACCTTC
size: NA; D: NA; J: TRBJ2-1; V: TRBV14; CDR3: CASSQDSGGPPSYNEQFF; DNA: TGTGCCAGCAGCCAAGATTCGGGTGGACCGCCCTCCTACAATGAGCAGTTCTTC
size: NA; D: NA; J: TRBJ1-4; V: TRBV10-3; CDR3: CAIRPGLQEKLFF; DNA: TGTGCCATCAGACCGGGGCTTCAAGAAAAACTGTTTTTT
size: NA; D: NA; J: TRBJ1-4; V: TRBV19; CDR3: CASSMGRGPVATNEKLFF; DNA: TGTGCCAGTAGTATGGGCAGGGGCCCCGTTGCAACTAATGAAAAACTGTTTTTT
size: NA; D: NA; J: TRBJ2-5; V: TRBV11-3; CDR3: CASSLFQGSYQETQYF; DNA: TGTGCCAGCAGCTTATTTCAGGGCTCGTACCAAGAGACCCAGTACTTC
size: NA; D: NA; J: TRBJ2-1; V: TRBV19; CDR3: CASSIDGRRGPNEQFF; DNA: TGTGCCAGTAGTATAGATGGACGAAGAGGCCCTAATGAGCAGTTCTTC
size: NA; D: NA; J: TRBJ1-2; V: TRBV6-5; CDR3: CASSYRSRIYGYTF; DNA: TGTGCCAGCAGTTACCGGTCAAGAATCTATGGCTACACCTTC
size: NA; D: NA; J: TRBJ1-2; V: TRBV12-5; CDR3: CASGLVLTGNYGYTF; DNA: TGTGCTAGTGGTTTGGTACTAACCGGGAACTATGGCTACACCTTC
size: NA; D: TRBD1; J: TRBJ2-2; V: TRBV5-5; CDR3: CASSLGTGDNTGELFF; DNA: TGTGCCAGCAGCCTCGGGACAGGGGATAATACCGGGGAGCTGTTTTTT
size: NA; D: NA; J: TRBJ1-2; V: TRBV7-2; CDR3: CASIQPGRFYGYTF; DNA: TGTGCCAGCATCCAACCGGGGCGATTCTATGGCTACACCTTC
size: NA; D: NA; J: TRBJ2-7; V: TRBV25-1; CDR3: CASSEYGVGGAYEQYF; DNA: TGTGCCAGCAGTGAATATGGAGTGGGAGGCGCCTACGAGCAGTACTTC
size: few; D: NA; J: TRBJ1-5; V: TRBV5-1; CDR3: CASSPGGESGPQHF; DNA: TGCGCCAGCAGCCCTGGTGGGGAGTCAGGGCCCCAGCATTTT
size: NA; D: NA; J: TRBJ2-7; V: TRBV6-6; CDR3: CASRTPVGFSYEQYF; DNA: TGTGCCAGCAGGACCCCCGTGGGTTTTAGCTACGAGCAGTACTTC
size: NA; D: NA; J: TRBJ1-2; V: TRBV2; CDR3: CASLYRDRRGYTF; DNA: TGTGCCAGCCTATACAGGGACCGCCGCGGCTACACCTTC
size: once; D: TRBD2; J: TRBJ2-7; V: TRBV7-6; CDR3: CASSKSGGNNYEQYF; DNA: TGTGCCAGCAGCAAAAGCGGGGGAAACAACTACGAGCAGTACTTC
size: few; D: NA; J: TRBJ1-1; V: TRBV19; CDR3: CASSPSRGNTEAFF; DNA: TGTGCCAGTAGTCCTTCCAGGGGGAACACTGAAGCTTTCTTT
size: NA; D: NA; J: TRBJ2-7; V: TRBV6-1; CDR3: CASSEEGPTYEQYF; DNA: TGTGCCAGCAGTGAAGAAGGACCGACCTACGAGCAGTACTTC
size: NA; D: NA; J: TRBJ2-2; V: TRBV28; CDR3: CASSLSVGGGELFF; DNA: TGTGCCAGCAGTTTGTCAGTCGGAGGCGGGGAGCTGTTTTTT
size: NA; D: TRBD1; J: TRBJ2-2; V: TRBV19; CDR3: CARDWDSNTGELFF; DNA: TGTGCCAGAGATTGGGACAGCAACACCGGGGAGCTGTTTTTT
size: NA; D: TRBD1; J: TRBJ2-7; V: TRBV4-3; CDR3: CASSQEVGGQGLEQYF; DNA: TGCGCCAGCAGCCAAGAGGTTGGAGGACAGGGTCTCGAGCAGTACTTC